This T cell receptor (beta chain) came from a study of cytomegalovirus exposure and HLA in healthy donors. Broader study findings: Most observed TCR sequences were rare, whereas some public TCRs were detected in many donors. What TCR beta sequences reportedly achieved was accurate prediction of HLA-A and HLA-B alleles in most subjects.

The CDR3 consists of 14 residues. Trimming at V came to 4 bases and at J to 15 bases, leaving 14 bases not matched to a gene. From germline, CDR1 is SGHTA and CDR2 FQGNSA. Comment on this clone: The antigen is unknown.

Every donor was a healthy person donating bone marrow. The PCR made use of 60 Vbeta and 13 Jbeta primers. Clones were read by immunoSEQ multiplex PCR, and TCRdb kept only the in-frame ones, dropping some. The repertoire consists of 200,000 to 250,000 clones, with around four fifths occurring once and the leading ten covering less than 3%. The gene calls are TRBV7-2 and TRBJ2-1; 8 bases agree with TRBD2. Sequencing was done on a sample of PBMCs. The receptor comes from a woman aged 55-75 years in good health and CMV-seropositive. CDR3 protein: CASSSRLAGSLLFF. In DNA form, the CDR3 reads TGTGCCAGCAGCTCGAGGCTAGCGGGCTCGTTACTGTTCTTC. The whole variable domain, filled in from reference TRBV7-2 and TRBJ2-1, reads GAGVSQSPSNKVTEKGKDVELRCDPISGHTALYWYRQSLGQGLEFLIYFQGNSAPDKSGLPSDRFSAERTGGSVSTLTIQRTQQEDSAVYLCASSSRLAGSLLFFGPGTRLTVL.